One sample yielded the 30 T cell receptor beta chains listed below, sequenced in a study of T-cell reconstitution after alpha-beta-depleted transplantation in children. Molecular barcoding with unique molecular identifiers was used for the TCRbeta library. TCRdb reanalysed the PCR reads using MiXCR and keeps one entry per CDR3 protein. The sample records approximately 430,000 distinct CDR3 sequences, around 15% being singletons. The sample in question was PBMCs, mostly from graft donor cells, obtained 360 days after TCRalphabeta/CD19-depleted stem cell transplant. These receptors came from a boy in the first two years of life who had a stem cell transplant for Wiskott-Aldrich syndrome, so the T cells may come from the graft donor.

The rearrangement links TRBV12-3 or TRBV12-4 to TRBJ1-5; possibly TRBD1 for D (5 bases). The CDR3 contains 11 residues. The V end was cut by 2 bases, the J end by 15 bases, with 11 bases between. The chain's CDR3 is CASSLRDSLHF. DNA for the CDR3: TGTGCCAGCAGTTTACGGGACTCCCTGCATTTT.

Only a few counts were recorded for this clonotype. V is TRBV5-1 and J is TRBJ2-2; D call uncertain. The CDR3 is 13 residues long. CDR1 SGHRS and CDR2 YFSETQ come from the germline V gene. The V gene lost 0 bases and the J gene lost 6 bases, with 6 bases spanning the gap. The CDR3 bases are TGCGCCAGCAGCTTGGGGACCGCCGGGGAGCTGTTTTTT. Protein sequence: CASSLGTAGELFF.

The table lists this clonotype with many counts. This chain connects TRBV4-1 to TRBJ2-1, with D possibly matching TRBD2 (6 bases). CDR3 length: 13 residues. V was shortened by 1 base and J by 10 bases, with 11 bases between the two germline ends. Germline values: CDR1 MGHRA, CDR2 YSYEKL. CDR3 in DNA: TGCGCCAGCAGCCAAGTGCGGGATTGGGAGCAGTTCTTC. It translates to CASSQVRDWEQFF.

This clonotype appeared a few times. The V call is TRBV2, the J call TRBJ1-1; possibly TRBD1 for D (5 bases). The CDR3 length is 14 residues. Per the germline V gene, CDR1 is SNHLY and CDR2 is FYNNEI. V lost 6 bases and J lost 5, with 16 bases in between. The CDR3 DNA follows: TGTGCCAGCAGGAGTGTTCAGGGATCGACTGAAGCTTTCTTT. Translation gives CASRSVQGSTEAFF. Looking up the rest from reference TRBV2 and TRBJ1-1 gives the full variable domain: EPEVTQTPSHQVTQMGQEVILRCVPISNHLYFYWYRQILGQKVEFLVSFYNNEISEKSEIFDDQFSVERPDGSNFTLKIRSTKLEDSAMYFCASRSVQGSTEAFFGQGTRLTVV.

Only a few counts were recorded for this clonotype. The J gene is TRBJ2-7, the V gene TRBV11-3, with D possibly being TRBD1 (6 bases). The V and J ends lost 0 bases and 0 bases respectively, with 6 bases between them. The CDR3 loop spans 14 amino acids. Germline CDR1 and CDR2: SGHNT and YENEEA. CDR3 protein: CASSLEGASYEQYF. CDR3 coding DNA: TGTGCCAGCAGCTTAGAGGGGGCCTCCTACGAGCAGTACTTC.

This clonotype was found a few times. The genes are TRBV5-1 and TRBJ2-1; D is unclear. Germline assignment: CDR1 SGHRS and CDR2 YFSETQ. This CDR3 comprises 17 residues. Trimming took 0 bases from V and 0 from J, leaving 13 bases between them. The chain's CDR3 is CASSLGLPISSYNEQFF. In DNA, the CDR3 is TGCGCCAGCAGCTTGGGTCTACCCATCAGCTCCTACAATGAGCAGTTCTTC.

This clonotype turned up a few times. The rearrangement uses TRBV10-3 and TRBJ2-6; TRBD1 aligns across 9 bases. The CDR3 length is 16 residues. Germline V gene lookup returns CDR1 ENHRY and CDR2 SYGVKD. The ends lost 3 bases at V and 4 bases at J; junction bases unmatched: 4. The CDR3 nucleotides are TGTGCCATCAGTGATGACAGGGGGAGGGGGGCCAACGTCCTGACTTTC. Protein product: CAISDDRGRGANVLTF.

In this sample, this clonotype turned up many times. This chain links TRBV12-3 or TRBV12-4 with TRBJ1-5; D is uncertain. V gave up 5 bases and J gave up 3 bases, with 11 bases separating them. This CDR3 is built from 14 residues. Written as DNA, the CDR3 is TGTGCCAGCAGTGCCCACGGAGCCAATCAGCCCCAGCATTTT. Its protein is CASSAHGANQPQHF.

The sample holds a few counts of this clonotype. CDR3 bases: TGTGCCAGCAGCCCAATCGGGCTACCGGGGACCCAAGAGACCCAGTACTTC. The encoded protein is CASSPIGLPGTQETQYF. The rearrangement links TRBV9 to TRBJ2-5; D is perhaps TRBD1 or TRBD2 (5 bases each). This CDR3 has 17 amino acids. The ends were cut back, 4 bases at V and 1 base at J, with 20 bases in the middle. Germline V gene data show CDR1 as SGDLS and CDR2 as YYNGEE.

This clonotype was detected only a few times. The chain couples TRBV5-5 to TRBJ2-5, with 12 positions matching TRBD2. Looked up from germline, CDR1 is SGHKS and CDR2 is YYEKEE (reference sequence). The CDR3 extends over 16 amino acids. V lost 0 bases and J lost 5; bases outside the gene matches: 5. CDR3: CASSLGLAGGPETQYF. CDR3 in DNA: TGTGCCAGCAGCTTGGGGCTAGCGGGAGGGCCGGAGACCCAGTACTTC.

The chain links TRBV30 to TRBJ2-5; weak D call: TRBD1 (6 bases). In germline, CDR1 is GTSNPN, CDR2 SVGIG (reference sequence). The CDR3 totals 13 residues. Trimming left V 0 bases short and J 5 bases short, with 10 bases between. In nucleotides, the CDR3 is TGTGCCTGGAGTGTAGGGGGTTTGGAGACCCAGTACTTC. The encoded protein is CAWSVGGLETQYF.

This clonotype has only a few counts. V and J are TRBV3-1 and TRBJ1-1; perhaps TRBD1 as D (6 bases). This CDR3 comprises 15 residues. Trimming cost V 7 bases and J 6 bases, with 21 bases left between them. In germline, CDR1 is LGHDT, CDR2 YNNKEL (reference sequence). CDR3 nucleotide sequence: TGTGCCAGCACCCCGAGGGGGATGCGTTCTTCTGAAGCTTTCTTT. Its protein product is CASTPRGMRSSEAFF.

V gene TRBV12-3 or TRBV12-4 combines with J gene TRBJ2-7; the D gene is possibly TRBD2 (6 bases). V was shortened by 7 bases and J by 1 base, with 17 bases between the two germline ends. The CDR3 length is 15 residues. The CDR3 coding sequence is TGTGCCAGCAAACCCATGGGGGGACGGTCCTACGAGCAGTACTTC. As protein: CASKPMGGRSYEQYF.

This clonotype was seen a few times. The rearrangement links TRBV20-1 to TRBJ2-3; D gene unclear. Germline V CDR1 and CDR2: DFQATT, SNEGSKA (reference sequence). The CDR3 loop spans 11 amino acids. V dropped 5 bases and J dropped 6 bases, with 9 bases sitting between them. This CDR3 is CSAPFRDTQYF. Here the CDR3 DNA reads TGCAGTGCTCCCTTTCGGGATACGCAGTATTTT.

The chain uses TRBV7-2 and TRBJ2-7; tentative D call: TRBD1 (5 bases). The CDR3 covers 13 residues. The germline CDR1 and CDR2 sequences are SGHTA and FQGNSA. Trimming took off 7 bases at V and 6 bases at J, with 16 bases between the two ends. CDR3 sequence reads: CASNFRGTGEQYF. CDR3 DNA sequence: TGTGCCAGCAACTTTAGGGGAACGGGCGAGCAGTACTTC.

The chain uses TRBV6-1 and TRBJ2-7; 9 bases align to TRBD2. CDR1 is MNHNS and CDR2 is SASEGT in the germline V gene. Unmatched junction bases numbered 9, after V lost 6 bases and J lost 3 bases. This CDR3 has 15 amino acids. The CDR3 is CASRQVAGVNYEQYF. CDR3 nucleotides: TGTGCCAGCAGACAGGTAGCGGGAGTCAACTACGAGCAGTACTTC.

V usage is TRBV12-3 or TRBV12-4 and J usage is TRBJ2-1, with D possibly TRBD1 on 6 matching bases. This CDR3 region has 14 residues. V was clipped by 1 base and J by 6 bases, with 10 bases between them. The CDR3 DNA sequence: TGTGCCAGCAGTTTAGGAAACAGGGCCAATGAGCAGTTCTTC. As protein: CASSLGNRANEQFF.

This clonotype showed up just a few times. CDR3 residues: CSVALEEQFF. Written as DNA, the CDR3 is TGCAGCGTTGCCCTGGAAGAGCAGTTCTTC. The chain recombines TRBV29-1 with TRBJ2-1; no clear D gene. With 4 bases removed from V and 10 bases from J, the gap between germline ends came to 8 bases. The CDR3 spans 10 residues. Germline CDR1 SQVTM, CDR2 ANQGSEA.

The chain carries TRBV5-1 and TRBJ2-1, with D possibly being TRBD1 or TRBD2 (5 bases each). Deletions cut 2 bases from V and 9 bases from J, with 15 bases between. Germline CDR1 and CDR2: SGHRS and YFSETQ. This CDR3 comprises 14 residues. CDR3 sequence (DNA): TGCGCCAGCAGCTTCCCTATGATTGGGGGTGAGCAGTTCTTC. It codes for CASSFPMIGGEQFF.

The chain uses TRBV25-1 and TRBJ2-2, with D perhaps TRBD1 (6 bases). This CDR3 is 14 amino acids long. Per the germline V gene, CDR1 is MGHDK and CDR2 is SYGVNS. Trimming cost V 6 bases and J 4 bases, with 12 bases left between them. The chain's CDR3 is CASRALRGTGELFF. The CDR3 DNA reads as TGTGCCAGCAGGGCCCTCAGGGGCACCGGGGAGCTGTTTTTT.

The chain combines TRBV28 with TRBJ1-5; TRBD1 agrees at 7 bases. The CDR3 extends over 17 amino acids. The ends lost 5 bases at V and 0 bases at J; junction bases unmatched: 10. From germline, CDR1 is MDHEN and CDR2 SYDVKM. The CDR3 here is CASSTPGQSYSNQPQHF. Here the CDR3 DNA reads TGTGCCAGCAGTACTCCGGGACAGTCTTATAGCAATCAGCCCCAGCATTTT.

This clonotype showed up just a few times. The CDR3 coding sequence is TGTGCCAGCAGTTTAGACAGGCGGCTGAATCAGCCCCAGCATTTT. This encodes CASSLDRRLNQPQHF. The J gene is TRBJ1-5, the V gene TRBV12-3 or TRBV12-4; D might be TRBD1 (5 bases). Trimming cost V 1 base and J 4 bases, with 11 bases left between them. The CDR3 is made up of 15 amino acids.

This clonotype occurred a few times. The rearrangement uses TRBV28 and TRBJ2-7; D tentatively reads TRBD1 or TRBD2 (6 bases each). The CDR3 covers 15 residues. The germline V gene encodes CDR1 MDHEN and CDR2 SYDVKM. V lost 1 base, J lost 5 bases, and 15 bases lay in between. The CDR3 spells CASSLFGGSFNEQYF. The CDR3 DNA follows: TGTGCCAGCAGTTTATTCGGGGGCAGCTTCAACGAGCAGTACTTC. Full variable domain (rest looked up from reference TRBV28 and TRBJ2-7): DVKVTQSSRYLVKRTGEKVFLECVQDMDHENMFWYRQDPGLGLRLIYFSYDVKMKEKGDIPEGYSVSREKKERFSLILESASTNQTSMYLCASSLFGGSFNEQYFGPGTRLTVT.

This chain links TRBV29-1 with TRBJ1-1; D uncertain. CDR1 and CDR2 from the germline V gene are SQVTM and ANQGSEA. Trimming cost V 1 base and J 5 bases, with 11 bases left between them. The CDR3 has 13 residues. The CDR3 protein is CSVEGGTGTEAFF. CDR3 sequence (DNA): TGCAGCGTTGAAGGGGGAACCGGGACTGAAGCTTTCTTT. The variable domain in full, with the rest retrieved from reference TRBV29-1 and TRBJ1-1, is SAVISQKPSRDICQRGTSLTIQCQVDSQVTMMFWYRQQPGQSLTLIATANQGSEATYESGFVIDKFPISRPNLTFSTLTVSNMSPEDSSIYLCSVEGGTGTEAFFGQGTRLTVV.

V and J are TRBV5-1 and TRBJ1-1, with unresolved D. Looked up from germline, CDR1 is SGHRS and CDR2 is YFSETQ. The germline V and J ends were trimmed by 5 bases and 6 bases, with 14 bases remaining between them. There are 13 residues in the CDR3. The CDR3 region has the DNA TGCGCCAGCAGTTTTGGACCAGAACCTGAAGCTTTCTTT. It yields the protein CASSFGPEPEAFF. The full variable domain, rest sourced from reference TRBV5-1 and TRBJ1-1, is KAGVTQTPRYLIKTRGQQVTLSCSPISGHRSVSWYQQTPGQGLQFLFEYFSETQRNKGNFPGRFSGRQFSNSRSEMNVSTLELGDSALYLCASSFGPEPEAFFGQGTRLTVV.

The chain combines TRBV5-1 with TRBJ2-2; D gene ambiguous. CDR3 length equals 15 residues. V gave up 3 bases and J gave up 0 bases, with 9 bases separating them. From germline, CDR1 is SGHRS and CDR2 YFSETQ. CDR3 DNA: TGCGCCAGCAGCTCAACACTGGCGAACACCGGGGAGCTGTTTTTT. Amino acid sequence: CASSSTLANTGELFF.

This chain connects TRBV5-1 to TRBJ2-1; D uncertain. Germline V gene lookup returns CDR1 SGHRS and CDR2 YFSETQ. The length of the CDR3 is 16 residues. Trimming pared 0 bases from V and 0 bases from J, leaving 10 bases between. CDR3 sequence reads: CASSLVASSSYNEQFF. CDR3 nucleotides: TGCGCCAGCAGCTTGGTGGCCTCAAGCTCCTACAATGAGCAGTTCTTC. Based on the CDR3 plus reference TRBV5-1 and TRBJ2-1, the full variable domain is KAGVTQTPRYLIKTRGQQVTLSCSPISGHRSVSWYQQTPGQGLQFLFEYFSETQRNKGNFPGRFSGRQFSNSRSEMNVSTLELGDSALYLCASSLVASSSYNEQFFGPGTRLTVL.

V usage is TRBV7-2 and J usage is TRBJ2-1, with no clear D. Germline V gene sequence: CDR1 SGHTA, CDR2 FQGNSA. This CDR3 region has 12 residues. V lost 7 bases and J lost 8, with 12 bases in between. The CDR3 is CASTISGHEQFF. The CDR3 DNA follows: TGTGCCAGCACCATATCTGGCCATGAGCAGTTCTTC.

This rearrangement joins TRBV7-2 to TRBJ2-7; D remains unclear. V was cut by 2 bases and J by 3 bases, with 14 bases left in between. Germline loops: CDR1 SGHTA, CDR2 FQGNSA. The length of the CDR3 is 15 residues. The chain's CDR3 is CASSLLGTDGYEQYF. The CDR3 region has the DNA TGTGCCAGCAGCTTACTCGGAACAGACGGCTACGAGCAGTACTTC.

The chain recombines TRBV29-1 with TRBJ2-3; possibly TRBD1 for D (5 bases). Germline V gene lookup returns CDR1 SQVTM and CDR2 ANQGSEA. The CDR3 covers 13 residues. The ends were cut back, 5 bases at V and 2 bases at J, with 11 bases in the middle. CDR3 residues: CSVLQDTTDTQYF. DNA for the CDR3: TGCAGCGTTCTACAGGATACCACAGATACGCAGTATTTT.